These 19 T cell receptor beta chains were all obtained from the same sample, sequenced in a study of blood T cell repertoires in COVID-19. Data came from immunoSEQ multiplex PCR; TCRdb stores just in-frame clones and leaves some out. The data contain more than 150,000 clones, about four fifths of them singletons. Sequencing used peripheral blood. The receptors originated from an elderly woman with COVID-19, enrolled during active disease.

Here the CDR3 DNA reads TGTGCCAGCAGCTCCCGACAGTACAATGAGCAGTTCTTC. Translated: CASSSRQYNEQFF. This chain connects TRBV5-5 to TRBJ2-1, with D possibly TRBD1 on 5 matching bases. V was shortened by 3 bases and J by 4 bases, with 8 bases between the two germline ends. The CDR3 runs 13 residues. Germline V gene data show CDR1 as SGHKS and CDR2 as YYEKEE (reference sequence).

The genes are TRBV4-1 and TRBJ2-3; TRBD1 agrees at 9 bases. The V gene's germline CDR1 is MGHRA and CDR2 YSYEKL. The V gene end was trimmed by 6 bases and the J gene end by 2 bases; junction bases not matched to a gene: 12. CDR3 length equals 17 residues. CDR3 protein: CASRGSGQGLSTDTQYF. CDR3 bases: TGCGCCAGCAGAGGCTCCGGACAGGGGCTTTCCACAGATACGCAGTATTTT.

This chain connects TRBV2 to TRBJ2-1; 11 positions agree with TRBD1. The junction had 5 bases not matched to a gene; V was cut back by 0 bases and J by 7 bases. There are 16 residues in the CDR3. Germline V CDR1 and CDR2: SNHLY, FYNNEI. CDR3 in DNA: TGTGCCAGCAGTGAAGCGGGGACAGGGGGGATAAATGAGCAGTTCTTC. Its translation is CASSEAGTGGINEQFF.

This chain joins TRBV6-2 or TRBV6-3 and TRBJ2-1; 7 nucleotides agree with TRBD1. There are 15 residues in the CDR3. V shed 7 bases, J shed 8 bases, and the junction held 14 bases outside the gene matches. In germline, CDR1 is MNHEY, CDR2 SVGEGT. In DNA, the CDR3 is TGTGCCAGCACCCCAGGAATAGGGGGCAAGGATGAGCAGTTCTTC. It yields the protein CASTPGIGGKDEQFF.

The CDR3 nucleotides read TGTGCCAGCAGGAGGTGGCAGGGGCGGCCGGAGGGCTACACCTTC. Translating gives CASRRWQGRPEGYTF. The chain recombines TRBV2 with TRBJ1-2; D possibly corresponds to TRBD1 (6 bases). Trimming stripped 6 bases from V and 8 bases from J, with 22 bases between. CDR1 and CDR2 from the germline V gene are SNHLY and FYNNEI. The CDR3 contains 15 residues.

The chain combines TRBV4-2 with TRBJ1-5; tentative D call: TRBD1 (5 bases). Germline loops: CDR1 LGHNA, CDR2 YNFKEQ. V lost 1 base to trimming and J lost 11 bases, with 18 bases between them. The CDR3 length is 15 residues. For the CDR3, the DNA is TGTGCCAGCAGCCAAGGGGTAGGACAACATCAAGCCCAGCATTTT. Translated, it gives CASSQGVGQHQAQHF.

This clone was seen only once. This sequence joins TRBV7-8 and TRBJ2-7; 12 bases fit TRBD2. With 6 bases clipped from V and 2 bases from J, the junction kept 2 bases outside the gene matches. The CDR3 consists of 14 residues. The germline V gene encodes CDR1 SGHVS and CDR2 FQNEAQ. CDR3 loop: CASRRLAGAYEQYF. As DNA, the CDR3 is TGTGCCAGCAGGCGACTAGCGGGAGCCTACGAGCAGTACTTC. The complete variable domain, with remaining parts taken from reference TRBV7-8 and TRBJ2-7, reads GAGVSQSPRYKVAKRGQDVALRCDPISGHVSLFWYQQALGQGPEFLTYFQNEAQLDKSGLPSDRFFAERPEGSVSTLKIQRTQQEDSAVYLCASRRLAGAYEQYFGPGTRLTVT.

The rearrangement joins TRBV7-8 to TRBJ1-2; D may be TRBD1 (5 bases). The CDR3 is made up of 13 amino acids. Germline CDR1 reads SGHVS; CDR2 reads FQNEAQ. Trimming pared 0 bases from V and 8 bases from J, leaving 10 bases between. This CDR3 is CASSLAGGGGYTF. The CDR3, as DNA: TGTGCCAGCAGCTTAGCCGGGGGTGGAGGCTACACCTTC. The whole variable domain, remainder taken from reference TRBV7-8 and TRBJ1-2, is GAGVSQSPRYKVAKRGQDVALRCDPISGHVSLFWYQQALGQGPEFLTYFQNEAQLDKSGLPSDRFFAERPEGSVSTLKIQRTQQEDSAVYLCASSLAGGGGYTFGSGTRLTVV.

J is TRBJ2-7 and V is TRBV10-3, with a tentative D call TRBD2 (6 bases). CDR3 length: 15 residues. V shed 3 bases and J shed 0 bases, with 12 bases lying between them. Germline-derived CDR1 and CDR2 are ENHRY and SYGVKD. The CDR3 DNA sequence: TGTGCCATCAGTGACCCGGAGGGAATCTCCTACGAGCAGTACTTC. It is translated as CAISDPEGISYEQYF.

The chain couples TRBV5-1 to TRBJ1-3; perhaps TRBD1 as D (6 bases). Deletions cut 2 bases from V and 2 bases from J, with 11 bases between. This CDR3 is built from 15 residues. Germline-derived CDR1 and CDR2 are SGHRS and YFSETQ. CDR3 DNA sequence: TGCGCCAGCAGCTTAACAGGGTTAACTGGAAACACCATATATTTT. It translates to CASSLTGLTGNTIYF.

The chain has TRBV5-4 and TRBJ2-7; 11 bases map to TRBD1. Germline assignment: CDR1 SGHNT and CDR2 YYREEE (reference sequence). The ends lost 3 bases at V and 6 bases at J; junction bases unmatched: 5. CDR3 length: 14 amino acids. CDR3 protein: CASSSEGTGGEQYF. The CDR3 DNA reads TGTGCCAGCAGCTCCGAAGGGACAGGGGGCGAGCAGTACTTC. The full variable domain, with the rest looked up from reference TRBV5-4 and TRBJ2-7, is ETGVTQSPTHLIKTRGQQVTLRCSSQSGHNTVSWYQQALGQGPQFIFQYYREEENGRGNFPPRFSGLQFPNYSSELNVNALELDDSALYLCASSSEGTGGEQYFGPGTRLTVT.

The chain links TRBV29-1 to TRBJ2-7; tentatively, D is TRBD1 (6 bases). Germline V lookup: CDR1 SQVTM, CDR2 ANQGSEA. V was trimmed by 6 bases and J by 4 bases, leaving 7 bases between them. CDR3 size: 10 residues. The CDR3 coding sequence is TGCAGCGTAGGACAGTACGAGCAGTACTTC. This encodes CSVGQYEQYF.

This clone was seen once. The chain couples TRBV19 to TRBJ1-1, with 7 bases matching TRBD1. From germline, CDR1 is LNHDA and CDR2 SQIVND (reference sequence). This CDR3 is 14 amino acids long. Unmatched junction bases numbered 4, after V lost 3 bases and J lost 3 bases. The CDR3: CASSMEGADTEAFF. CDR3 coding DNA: TGTGCCAGTAGTATGGAGGGGGCGGACACTGAAGCTTTCTTT.

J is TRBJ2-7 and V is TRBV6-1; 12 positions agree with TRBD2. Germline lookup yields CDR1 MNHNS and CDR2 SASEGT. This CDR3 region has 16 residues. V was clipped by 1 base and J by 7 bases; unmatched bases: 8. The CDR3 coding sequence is TGTGCCAGCAGTGAAGTCAGACTAGCGGGAGTCTGGGAGCAGTACTTC. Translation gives CASSEVRLAGVWEQYF.

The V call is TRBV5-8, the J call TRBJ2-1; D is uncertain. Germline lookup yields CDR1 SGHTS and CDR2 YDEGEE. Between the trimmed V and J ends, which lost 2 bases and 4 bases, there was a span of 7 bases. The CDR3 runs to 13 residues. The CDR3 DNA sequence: TGTGCCAGCAGCTTTACGAGTTACAATGAGCAGTTCTTC. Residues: CASSFTSYNEQFF.

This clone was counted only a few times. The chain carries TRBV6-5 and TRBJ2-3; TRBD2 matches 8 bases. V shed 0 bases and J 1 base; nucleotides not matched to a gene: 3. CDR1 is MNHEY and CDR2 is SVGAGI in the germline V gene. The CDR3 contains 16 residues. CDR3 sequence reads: CASSYSLSGGTDTQYF. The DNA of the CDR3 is TGTGCCAGCAGTTACTCGCTTAGCGGGGGCACAGATACGCAGTATTTT.

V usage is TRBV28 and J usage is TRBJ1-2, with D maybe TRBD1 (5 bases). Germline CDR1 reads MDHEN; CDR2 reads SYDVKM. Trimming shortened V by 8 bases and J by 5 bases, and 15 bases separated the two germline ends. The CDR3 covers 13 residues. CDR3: CASSLGQRYGYTF. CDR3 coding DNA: TGTGCCAGCTCCCTGGGGCAAAGGTATGGCTACACCTTC.

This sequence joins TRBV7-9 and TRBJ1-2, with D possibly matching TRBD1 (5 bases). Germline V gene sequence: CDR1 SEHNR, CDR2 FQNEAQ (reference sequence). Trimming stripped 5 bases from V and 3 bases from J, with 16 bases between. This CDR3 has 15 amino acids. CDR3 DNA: TGTGCCAGCAGCCTCGTCGGAGGGGAAGACTATGGCTACACCTTC. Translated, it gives CASSLVGGEDYGYTF.

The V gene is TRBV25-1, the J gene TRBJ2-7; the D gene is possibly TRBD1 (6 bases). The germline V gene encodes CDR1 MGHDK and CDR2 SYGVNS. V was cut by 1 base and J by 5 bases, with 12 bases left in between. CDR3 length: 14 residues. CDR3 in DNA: TGTGCCAGCAGTGAATTAGTACAGGGCGACGAGCAGTACTTC. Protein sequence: CASSELVQGDEQYF.